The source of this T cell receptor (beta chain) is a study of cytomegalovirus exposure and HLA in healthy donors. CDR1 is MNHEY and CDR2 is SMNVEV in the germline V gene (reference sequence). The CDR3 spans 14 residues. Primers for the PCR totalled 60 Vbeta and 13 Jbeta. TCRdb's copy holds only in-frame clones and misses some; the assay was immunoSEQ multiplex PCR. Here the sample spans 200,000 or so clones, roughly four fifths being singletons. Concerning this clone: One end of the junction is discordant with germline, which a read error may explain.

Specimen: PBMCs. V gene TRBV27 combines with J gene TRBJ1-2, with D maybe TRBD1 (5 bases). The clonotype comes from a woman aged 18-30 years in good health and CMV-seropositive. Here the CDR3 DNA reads TGTGCCAGCAGTTCCCTTGGACGGAGGGGTGGCCACACCTTC. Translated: CASSSLGRRGGHTF.